What follows are 3 T cell receptor beta chains derived from one specimen sequenced in a study of cytomegalovirus exposure and HLA in healthy donors. Primers for the PCR totalled 60 Vbeta and 13 Jbeta. Using immunoSEQ multiplex PCR, the repertoire was profiled, and TCRdb retains in-frame clones only, with some absent. The sample lists some 170,000 clones, roughly four fifths occurring once. Sequencing was carried out using PBMCs. These receptors were obtained from a man aged 50-59 years in good health and CMV-seropositive.

This chain joins TRBV7-2 and TRBJ2-7, with a tentative D call TRBD2 (6 bases). Germline V gene data show CDR1 as SGHTA and CDR2 as FQGNSA. Trimming took off 0 bases at V and 3 bases at J, with 21 bases between the two ends. CDR3 length equals 18 residues. CDR3 DNA: TGTGCCAGCAGCTTAGCGTTCATGGAGGGCCGCGGAGACTACGAGCAGTACTTC. This translates into CASSLAFMEGRGDYEQYF.

The V call is TRBV5-1, the J call TRBJ2-3; a weak D match, TRBD1 (5 bases). This CDR3 contains 14 residues. V dropped 4 bases and J dropped 1 base, with 10 bases sitting between them. CDR1 is SGHRS and CDR2 is YFSETQ in the germline V gene. This CDR3 is CASSLQGGTDTQYF. CDR3 coding DNA: TGCGCCAGCAGCCTCCAAGGGGGCACAGATACGCAGTATTTT.

This rearrangement joins TRBV28 to TRBJ1-2; possibly TRBD1 for D (6 bases). The CDR3 is 13 residues long. Germline V lookup: CDR1 MDHEN, CDR2 SYDVKM. Trimming took off 1 base at V and 8 bases at J, with 11 bases between the two ends. CDR3 loop: CASSLLDSRGYTF. The CDR3 nucleotides read TGTGCCAGCAGTTTATTGGACAGTCGGGGCTACACCTTC.